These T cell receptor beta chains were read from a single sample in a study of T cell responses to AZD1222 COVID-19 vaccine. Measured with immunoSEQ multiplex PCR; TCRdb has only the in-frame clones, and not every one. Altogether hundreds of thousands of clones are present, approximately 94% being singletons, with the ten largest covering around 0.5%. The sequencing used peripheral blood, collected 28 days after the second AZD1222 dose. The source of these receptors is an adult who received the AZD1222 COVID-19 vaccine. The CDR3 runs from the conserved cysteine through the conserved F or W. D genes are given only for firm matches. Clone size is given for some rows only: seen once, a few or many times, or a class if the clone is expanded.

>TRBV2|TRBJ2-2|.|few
TGTGCCAGCAGTGCAGAGGGCTTGAACACCGGGGAGCTGTTTTTT
CASSAEGLNTGELFF
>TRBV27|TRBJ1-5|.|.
TGTGCCAGCAGTTTCAGGGTCGGGCAGCCCCAGCATTTT
CASSFRVGQPQHF
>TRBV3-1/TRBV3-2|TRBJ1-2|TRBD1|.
TGTGCCAGCAGCCAAGACCGCCGGAGACAGGGCCAAGGCTACACCTTC
CASSQDRRRQGQGYTF
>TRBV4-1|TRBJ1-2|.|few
TGCGCCAGCAGCCAAGCGGATTTCTTAACTAACTATGGCTACACCTTC
CASSQADFLTNYGYTF
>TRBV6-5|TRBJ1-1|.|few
TGTGCCAGCAGCCTCCACAGGGTTGAGGACACTGAAGCTTTCTTT
CASSLHRVEDTEAFF
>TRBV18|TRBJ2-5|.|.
TGTGCCAGCTCACCCGGCGGGCCACTGAGCGGAGGGACCCAAGAGACCCAGTACTTC
CASSPGGPLSGGTQETQYF
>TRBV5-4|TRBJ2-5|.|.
TGTGCCAGCAGCTCCTCGGGGGTAGCGGTACAAGAGACCCAGTACTTC
CASSSSGVAVQETQYF
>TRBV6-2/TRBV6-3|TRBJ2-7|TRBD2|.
TGTGCCAGCAGCCGAAGCTCGGGACTAATCTACGAGCAGTACTTC
CASSRSSGLIYEQYF
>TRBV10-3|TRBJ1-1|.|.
TGTGCCATCAGTGGAGGGGACCGACGGAACACTGAAGCTTTCTTT
CAISGGDRRNTEAFF
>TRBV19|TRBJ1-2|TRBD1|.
TGTGCCAGTAGTACTTACGGGACAGCTGAAGGCTACACCTTC
CASSTYGTAEGYTF
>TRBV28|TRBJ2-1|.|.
TGTGCCACCTGGACTCCAACCTACAATGAGCAGTTCTTC
CATWTPTYNEQFF
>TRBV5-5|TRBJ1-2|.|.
TGTGCCAGCAGCTCAGGTGGACAGAACTATGGCTACACCTTC
CASSSGGQNYGYTF
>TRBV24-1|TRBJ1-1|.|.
TGTGCCACCAGTACACAGAACACTGAAGCTTTCTTT
CATSTQNTEAFF
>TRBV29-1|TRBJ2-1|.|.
TGCAGCGGGCGGGACGGCACCTACAATGAGCAGTTCTTC
CSGRDGTYNEQFF
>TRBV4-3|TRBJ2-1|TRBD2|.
TGCGCCAGCACCTCCACTAGCGGGAGGGGGATCAATGAGCAGTTCTTC
CASTSTSGRGINEQFF
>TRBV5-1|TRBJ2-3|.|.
TGCGCCAGCAGCTTGACGGGCACAGATACGCAGTATTTT
CASSLTGTDTQYF
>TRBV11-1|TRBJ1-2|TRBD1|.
TGTGCCAGCAGCGTGGGGACAGGGGACTACACCTTC
CASSVGTGDYTF
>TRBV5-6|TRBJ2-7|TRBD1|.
TGTGCCAGCAGCACCGGGACAGGGACCTACGAGCAGTACTTC
CASSTGTGTYEQYF
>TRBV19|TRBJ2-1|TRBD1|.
TGTGCCACTAACGGACAGGGCACCGCAATACAATACAATGAGCAGTTCTTC
CATNGQGTAIQYNEQFF
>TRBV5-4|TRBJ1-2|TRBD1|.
TGTGCCAGCAGCTTGGGTGGGACAGGGACGGACTATGGCTACACCTTC
CASSLGGTGTDYGYTF
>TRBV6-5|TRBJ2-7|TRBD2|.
TGTGCCAGCAGTTACTCGAGCGGGGGACGGAACGAGCAGTACTTC
CASSYSSGGRNEQYF
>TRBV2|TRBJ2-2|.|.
TGTGCCAGCGGGGCGGGGCGGGGCACCGGGGAGCTGTTTTTT
CASGAGRGTGELFF
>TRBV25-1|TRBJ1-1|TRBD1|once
TGTGCCAGCAGTCCGGGACAGGGGCGTTTTGAAGCTTTCTTT
CASSPGQGRFEAFF
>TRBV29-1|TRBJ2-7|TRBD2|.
TGCAGCGGGGCTAGCGGGACCTACGAGCAGTACTTC
CSGASGTYEQYF
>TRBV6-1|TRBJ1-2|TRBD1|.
TGTGCCAGCAGACCTGGGACAGGGAATGGCTACACCTTC
CASRPGTGNGYTF
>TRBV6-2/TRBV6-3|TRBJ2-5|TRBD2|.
TGTGCCAGCAGCCCGAGACTAGCAAGGGGAGAGACCCAGTACTTC
CASSPRLARGETQYF
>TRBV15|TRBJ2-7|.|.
TGTGCCACCGGGCAGGGTGGATCCTACGAGCAGTACTTC
CATGQGGSYEQYF
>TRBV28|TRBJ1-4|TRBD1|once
TGTGCCAGCAGTTCCCCTGTCCCGGGACAGGGATCTAATGAAAAACTGTTTTTT
CASSSPVPGQGSNEKLFF
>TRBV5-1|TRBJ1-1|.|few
TGCGCCAGCAGCTTGGTAGGGGACACTGAAGCTTTCTTT
CASSLVGDTEAFF
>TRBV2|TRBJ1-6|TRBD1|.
TGTGCCAGCGTGAAGGGGGCCCCCCCCCTCCACTTT
CASVKGAPPLHF
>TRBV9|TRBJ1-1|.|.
TGTGCCAGCAGCTACAGGGCAAGCACTGAAGCTTTCTTT
CASSYRASTEAFF
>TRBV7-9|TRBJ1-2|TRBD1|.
TGTGCCAGCAGTCGACAGGGGGTTAATGGCTACACCTTC
CASSRQGVNGYTF
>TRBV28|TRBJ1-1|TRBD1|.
TGTGCCAGCAGAACAGGGGGGAGCTCTGAAGCTTTCTTT
CASRTGGSSEAFF
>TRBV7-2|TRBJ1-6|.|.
TGTGCCAGCAGCAGCTACTTCGGCCCCTTCTCCTATAATTCACCCCTCCACTTT
CASSSYFGPFSYNSPLHF
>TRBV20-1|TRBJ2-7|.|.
TGCAGTGCTAGACAGGGGCCCGAGCAGTACTTC
CSARQGPEQYF
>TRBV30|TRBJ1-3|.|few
TGTGCCTGGAGTAGATTTACAGGGAACGGAAACACCATATATTTT
CAWSRFTGNGNTIYF
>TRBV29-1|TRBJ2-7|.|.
TGCAGCGTTGAAACTTTCTACGAGCAGTACTTC
CSVETFYEQYF
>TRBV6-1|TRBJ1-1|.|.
TGTGCCAGCAGTGAAGTAAAGAGGTGGGGCACTGAAGCTTTCTTT
CASSEVKRWGTEAFF
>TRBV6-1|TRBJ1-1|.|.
TGTGCCAGCAGTGAAGCGGAAAGCACTGAAGCTTTCTTT
CASSEAESTEAFF
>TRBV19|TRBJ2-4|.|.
TGTGCCAGGCAACAGGGCCCCTTTGGAAACATTCAGTACTTC
CARQQGPFGNIQYF
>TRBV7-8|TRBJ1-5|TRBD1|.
TGTGCCAGCAGCAGGGGGACAGGCTTCATCGCCCAGCATTTT
CASSRGTGFIAQHF
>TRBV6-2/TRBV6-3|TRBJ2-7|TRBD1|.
TGTGCCAGCAGTTACCGGGACAGGGGGTCCTACGAGCAGTACTTC
CASSYRDRGSYEQYF
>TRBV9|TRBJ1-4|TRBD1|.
TGTGCCAGCAGCCCTAGGGGACAGGGGAATGAAAAACTGTTTTTT
CASSPRGQGNEKLFF
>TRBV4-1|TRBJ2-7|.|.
TGCGCCAGCAGCCATACCGTAGACTACGAGCAGTACTTC
CASSHTVDYEQYF
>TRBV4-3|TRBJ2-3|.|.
TGCGCCAGCAGCCAAGCGGCCCAGGGAGTAGATACGCAGTATTTT
CASSQAAQGVDTQYF